This T cell receptor beta chain was observed in a study of blood T cell repertoires in COVID-19. Overall study context: The samples span acute and convalescent COVID-19 from the United States, Italy and Spain. PBMCs, B-cell-depleted T cells, or T cells provided the cDNA or gDNA that made up the material.

The table lists this clone with a count of one. In the study's own analysis: Estimation of nucleated cell counts was performed using reference gene primer amplification. Only in-frame clones appear in the TCRdb table, and some are missing; sequencing was by immunoSEQ multiplex PCR. D and trimming were read from the DNA, whereas the V and J calls and clone size are those reported in that table. The table has some 29,000 clones, less than 80% seen once; the top ten hold over 30%. With 6 bases removed from V and 3 bases from J, the gap between germline ends came to 9 bases. Germline V gene lookup returns CDR1 ENHRY and CDR2 SYGVKD. There are 13 residues in the CDR3.

The sequenced material came from peripheral blood. This TCR was recovered from a man aged 65-85 years with acute or convalescent COVID-19. The chain links TRBV10-3 to TRBJ1-5; D perhaps matches TRBD1 (5 bases). CDR3: CAISGGPNQPQHF. Written as DNA, the CDR3 is TGTGCCATCAGCGGGGGTCCCAATCAGCCCCAGCATTTT.